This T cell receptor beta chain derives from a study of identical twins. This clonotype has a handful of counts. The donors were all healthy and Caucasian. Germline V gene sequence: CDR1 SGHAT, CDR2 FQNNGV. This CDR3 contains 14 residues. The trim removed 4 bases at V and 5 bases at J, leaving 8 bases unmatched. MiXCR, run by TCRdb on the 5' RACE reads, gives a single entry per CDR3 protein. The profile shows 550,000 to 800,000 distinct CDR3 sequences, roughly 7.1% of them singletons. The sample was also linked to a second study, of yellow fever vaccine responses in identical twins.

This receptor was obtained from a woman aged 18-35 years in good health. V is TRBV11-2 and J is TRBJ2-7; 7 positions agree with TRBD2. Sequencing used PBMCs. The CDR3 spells CASSSREIRNEQYF. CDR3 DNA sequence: TGTGCCAGCAGCTCGCGGGAGATCCGTAACGAGCAGTACTTC.